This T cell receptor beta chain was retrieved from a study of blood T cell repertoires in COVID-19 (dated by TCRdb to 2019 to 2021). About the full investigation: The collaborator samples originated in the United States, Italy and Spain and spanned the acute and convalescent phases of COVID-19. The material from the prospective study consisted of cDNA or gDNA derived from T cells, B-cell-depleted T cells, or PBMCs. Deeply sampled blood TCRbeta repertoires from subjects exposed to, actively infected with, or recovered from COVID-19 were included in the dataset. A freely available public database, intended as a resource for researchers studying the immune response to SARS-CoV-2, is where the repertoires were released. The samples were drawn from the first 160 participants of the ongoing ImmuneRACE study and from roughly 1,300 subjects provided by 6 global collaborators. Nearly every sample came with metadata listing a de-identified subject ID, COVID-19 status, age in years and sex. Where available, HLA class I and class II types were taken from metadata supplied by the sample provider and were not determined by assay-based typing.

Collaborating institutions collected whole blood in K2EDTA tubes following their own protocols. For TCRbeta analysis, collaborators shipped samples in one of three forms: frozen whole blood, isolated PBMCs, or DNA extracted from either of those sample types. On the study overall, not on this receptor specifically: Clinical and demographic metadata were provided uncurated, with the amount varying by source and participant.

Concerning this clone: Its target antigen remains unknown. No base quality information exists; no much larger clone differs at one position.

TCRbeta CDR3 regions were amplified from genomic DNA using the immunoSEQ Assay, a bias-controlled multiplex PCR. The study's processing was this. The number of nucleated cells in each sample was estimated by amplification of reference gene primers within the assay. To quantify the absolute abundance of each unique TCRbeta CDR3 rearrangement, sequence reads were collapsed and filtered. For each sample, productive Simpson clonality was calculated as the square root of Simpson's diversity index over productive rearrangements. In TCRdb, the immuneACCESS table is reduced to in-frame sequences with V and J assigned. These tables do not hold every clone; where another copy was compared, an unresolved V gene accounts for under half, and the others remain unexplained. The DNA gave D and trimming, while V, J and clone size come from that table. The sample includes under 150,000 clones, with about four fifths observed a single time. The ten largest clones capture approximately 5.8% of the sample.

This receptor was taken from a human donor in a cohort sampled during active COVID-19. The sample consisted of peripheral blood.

The nucleotide sequence reads TGTGCCAGCAGCCTGGGGACAGGGGCTTACAACGAGCAGTACTTC. Protein translation: CASSLGTGAYNEQYF. The chain is assembled from TRBV5-4 and TRBJ2-7; TRBD1 aligns with 10 central bases. The CDR3 has 15 amino acids, counting the end cysteine and phenylalanine. This entry keeps only the CDR3 DNA: 45 bases, framed from base 1. V loses 4 bases at its end and J loses 5 bases; junction bases beyond the gene matches: 9. Sequences SGHNT (CDR1) and YYREEE (CDR2) are obtained from the germline V gene (reference sequence).